This T cell receptor (beta chain) emerged from a study of OX40 agonist ivuxolimab in advanced cancers. Whole-study context: Patient treatment consisted of intravenous ivuxolimab administration every 2 weeks at 0.01 to 10 mg/kg. Study-wide findings and caveats: Low normalized clonal expansion also occurred in some nonresponding patients. Determination of antigen specificity was not performed for the expanded peripheral T cells.

The CDR3 sequence is 15 residues long. V gave up 1 base and J gave up 6 bases; unmatched junction bases: 8. Germline CDR1 reads KGHSH; CDR2 reads LQKENI. This clone was found a few times. The antigen is unknown. With baseline, cycle 4 day 1, and cycle 7 day 1 as timepoints, blood was sampled. Generated by immunoSEQ multiplex PCR, the TCRdb table keeps only in-frame clones and is missing some. The sample lists 70,000 to 90,000 clones, roughly 89% occurring once. The chain joins TRBV18 to TRBJ2-7; the match to TRBD2 covers 8 bases. The material sequenced was CD4+ or CD8+ T cells sorted from blood, taken in a trial of the OX40 agonist ivuxolimab. This TCR was recovered from an adult with an advanced solid tumor such as melanoma, head and neck, liver or kidney cancer. The CDR3 here is CASSPQAGAQSEQYF. In DNA, the CDR3 is TGTGCCAGCTCACCACAAGCGGGGGCGCAATCCGAGCAGTACTTC.